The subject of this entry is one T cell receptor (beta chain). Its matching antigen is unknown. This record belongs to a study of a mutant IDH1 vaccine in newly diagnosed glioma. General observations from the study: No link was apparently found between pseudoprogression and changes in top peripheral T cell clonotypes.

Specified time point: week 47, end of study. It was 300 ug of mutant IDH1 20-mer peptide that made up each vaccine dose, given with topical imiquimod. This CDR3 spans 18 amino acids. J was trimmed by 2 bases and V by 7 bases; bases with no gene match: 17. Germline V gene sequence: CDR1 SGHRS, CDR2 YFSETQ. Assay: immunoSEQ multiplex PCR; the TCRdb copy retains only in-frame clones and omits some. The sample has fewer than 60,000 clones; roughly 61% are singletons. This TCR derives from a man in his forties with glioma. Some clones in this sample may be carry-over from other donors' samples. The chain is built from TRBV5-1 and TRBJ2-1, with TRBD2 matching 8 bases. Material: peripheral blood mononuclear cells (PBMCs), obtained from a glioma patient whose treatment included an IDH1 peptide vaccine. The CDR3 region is CASAGLARPPGTYNEQFF. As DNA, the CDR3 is TGCGCCAGCGCCGGACTAGCCAGACCCCCGGGGACCTACAATGAGCAGTTCTTC.